Following are 12 T cell receptor beta chains from one sample sequenced in a study of blood T cell repertoires in COVID-19. Some clones are missing from TCRdb's copy, which holds only in-frame ones; the method was immunoSEQ multiplex PCR. The repertoire holds under 140,000 clones, 75% to 85% seen once, with approximately 16% in the top ten. Sequenced input: peripheral blood. These receptors were taken from a woman aged 55-69 years with acute or convalescent COVID-19.

The gene calls are TRBV28 and TRBJ1-2, with D hard to call. CDR3 length: 17 residues. CDR1 is MDHEN, CDR2 SYDVKM, per germline. V lost 5 bases and J lost 2, with 21 bases in between. The CDR3: CASSPTRGSDFNYGYTF. The DNA of the CDR3 is TGTGCCAGCAGTCCAACCCGAGGATCCGATTTCAACTATGGCTACACCTTC.

The rearrangement uses TRBV9 and TRBJ1-2; maybe TRBD1 (5 bases). V lost 0 bases, J lost 6 bases, and 12 bases lay in between. The CDR3 extends over 14 amino acids. Germline CDR1 reads SGDLS; CDR2 reads YYNGEE. The CDR3 protein is CASSVAMVGDGYTF. DNA of the CDR3: TGTGCCAGCAGCGTAGCCATGGTAGGGGATGGCTACACCTTC.

V gene TRBV27 combines with J gene TRBJ1-6; TRBD1 matches 9 bases. The V gene end was trimmed by 5 bases and the J gene end by 6 bases; junction bases not matched to a gene: 8. This CDR3 spans 16 amino acids. Per germline, CDR1 MNHEY and CDR2 SMNVEV (reference sequence). The CDR3 coding sequence is TGTGCCAGCAGTCCCCTCGACAGGGGGAGTAATTCACCCCTCCACTTT. Amino acids: CASSPLDRGSNSPLHF.

The CDR3 is CASSHGQGESPLHF. Here the CDR3 DNA reads TGTGCCAGCAGCCATGGACAGGGAGAATCACCCCTCCACTTT. The J gene is TRBJ1-6, the V gene TRBV3-1 (or the pseudogene TRBV3-2); TRBD1 matches 8 bases. Per germline, CDR1 LGHDT and CDR2 YNNKEL (reference sequence). J was trimmed by 10 bases and V by 3 bases; bases with no gene match: 5. The CDR3 is made up of 14 amino acids.

CDR3 sequence: CASSTRATGSYEQYF. CDR3 bases: TGTGCCAGCTCAACCCGGGCGACAGGGTCCTACGAGCAGTACTTC. The genes are TRBV18 and TRBJ2-7, with 7 bases matching TRBD1. This CDR3 is 15 amino acids long. V lost 5 bases, J lost 1 base, and 8 bases stayed unmatched. The germline gives CDR1 KGHSH, CDR2 LQKENI.

The gene calls are TRBV27 and TRBJ2-3; TRBD2 might be the D (5 bases). The germline V gene encodes CDR1 MNHEY and CDR2 SMNVEV (reference sequence). V was cut by 6 bases and J by 3 bases, with 22 bases left in between. The CDR3 spans 17 residues. CDR3 DNA: TGTGCCAGCAGGCCCCTTGTGGGTAGCGTTTGGACAGATACGCAGTATTTT. It specifies CASRPLVGSVWTDTQYF.

This sequence joins TRBV5-4 and TRBJ2-5; the match to TRBD2 covers 8 bases. In germline, CDR1 is SGHNT, CDR2 YYREEE (reference sequence). CDR3 size: 15 residues. J was trimmed by 3 bases and V by 1 base; bases with no gene match: 5. CDR3 sequence reads: CASSLNNGGEETQYF. The CDR3 nucleotides are TGTGCCAGCAGCTTGAATAACGGGGGGGAAGAGACCCAGTACTTC.

The chain employs TRBV9 and TRBJ2-5, with 10 bases fitting TRBD2. V lost 3 bases and J lost 2; bases outside the gene matches: 4. Germline V gives CDR1 SGDLS, CDR2 YYNGEE. The CDR3 covers 15 residues. The CDR3 nucleotides are TGTGCCAGCAGCGCCAGCGGGGGGGCTCAAGAGACCCAGTACTTC. It encodes CASSASGGAQETQYF.

This clone was detected only a few times. V and J are TRBV11-2 and TRBJ2-1; 7 bases agree with TRBD1. Per the germline V gene, CDR1 is SGHAT and CDR2 is FQNNGV. J gave up 13 bases and V 7 bases, and 13 bases lay outside the gene matches. This CDR3 comprises 13 residues. CDR3 residues: CASTLIPGQIQFF. Written as DNA, the CDR3 is TGTGCCAGCACTTTAATCCCGGGACAGATTCAGTTCTTC.

V usage is TRBV24-1 and J usage is TRBJ2-7; 13 bases line up with TRBD2. V dropped 4 bases and J dropped 2; count of bases not matched to a gene: 7. Germline V CDR1 and CDR2: KGHDR, SFDVKD. This CDR3 has 17 amino acids. In DNA, the CDR3 is TGTGCCACCAGTGAATGCCGGACTAGCGGGGGACCCTACGAGCAGTACTTC. This sequence encodes CATSECRTSGGPYEQYF.

The CDR3 DNA reads TGCGCCAGCAGCCTGCACTCCGGGACAGGGTACAATTCACCCCTCCACTTT. This translates into CASSLHSGTGYNSPLHF. The chain joins TRBV4-3 to TRBJ1-6; TRBD1 aligns across 9 bases. Germline CDR1 is LGHNA and CDR2 is YSLEER. This CDR3 comprises 17 residues. With V trimmed by 4 bases and J by 7 bases, 11 bases remained unmatched.

The rearrangement uses TRBV29-1 and TRBJ1-2; D unclear. Trimming pared 2 bases from V and 6 bases from J, leaving 13 bases between. Germline values: CDR1 SQVTM, CDR2 ANQGSEA. CDR3 length: 13 amino acids. CDR3 amino acids: CSVEQDMLDGYTF. CDR3 DNA: TGCAGCGTTGAACAGGATATGCTCGATGGCTACACCTTC.